The following is a TCR beta chain sequence with its context. Its antigen is as yet unknown. The sample is drawn from a study of blood T cells in healthy people across ages. General study findings and limits: Investigators treated diversity estimates from one million T cells as underestimates. Strong correlation was found linking TCR beta diversity to naive T cell percentage. Higher diversity and more naive CD4+ cells were features of long-lived donors, compared to aged donors.

A sample-barcoded 5' primer and a J-beta primer mix were used in a second PCR of roughly 7 to 11 cycles. Each of the cDNA molecules was tagged by a template-switch adaptor with 12 random nucleotides. TCRdb reprocessed the 5' RACE reads via MiXCR and lists one record per CDR3 protein. The profile shows hundreds of thousands of distinct CDR3 sequences, roughly half of them singletons. The TCR comes from a man aged 60-69 years in good health. Sequencing input: blood.

The CDR3 spells CASSKGDEQFF. DNA of the CDR3: TGTGCCAGCAGCAAAGGAGATGAGCAGTTCTTC. The V gene is TRBV21-1, the J gene TRBJ2-1. TRBV21-1 is a listed pseudogene. The CDR3 is made up of 11 amino acids.